The following is a T cell receptor beta chain sequence with its context. The sample comes from a study of glioma-infiltrating T cells after dendritic cell vaccination. At the level of the study: Monocyte-derived dendritic cells, cultured approximately 7 days with IL-4 and GM-CSF, were pulsed with autologous tumor lysate.

Germline CDR1 is SGHDT and CDR2 is YYEEEE. The CDR3 has 15 amino acids. V dropped 1 base and J dropped 1 base, with 12 bases sitting between them. Clones were sequenced by immunoSEQ multiplex PCR, and TCRdb holds only the in-frame ones, with some missing. The sample shows some 100,000 clones, approximately 81% of them seen only once. The sequenced sample was blood, obtained before dendritic cell vaccination. This clonotype was obtained from a human donor with glioblastoma. This chain uses TRBV5-6 with TRBJ2-7; a possible D gene is TRBD2 (6 bases). The CDR3 is CASSLFGGPSYEQYF. The DNA for the CDR3 is TGTGCCAGCAGCTTGTTCGGGGGTCCATCCTACGAGCAGTACTTC.